Given below is one TCR beta chain in context. Germline CDR1 MNHNY, CDR2 SVGAGI (reference sequence). V gave up 6 bases and J gave up 9 bases, with 15 bases separating them. The CDR3 extends over 14 amino acids. This entry is derived from a study of blood T cell repertoires in COVID-19. Sequencing was performed with immunoSEQ multiplex PCR; in TCRdb, only in-frame clones are kept and a portion is missing. In the table there are some 200,000 clones, 88% of which are singletons. This receptor was identified in a man between 65 and 85 years old with acute or convalescent COVID-19. The chain has TRBV6-6 and TRBJ1-6; D call uncertain. Sequenced material: peripheral blood. The CDR3 protein is CASRAEIRGSPLHF. In nucleotides, the CDR3 is TGTGCCAGCAGGGCGGAGATTAGAGGTTCACCCCTCCACTTT.